The 24 T cell receptor beta chains below come from one sample, sequenced in a study of T cell responses to AZD1222 COVID-19 vaccine (TCRdb year 2021). Libraries were built with the immunoSEQ multiplex PCR assay. Not all clones reach the TCRdb copy of this immuneACCESS table, which keeps in-frame sequences only. Checked studies attribute under half of the gap to unresolved V genes and leave the rest unexplained. Across this sample there are around 84,000 clones, with approximately 91% seen only once. In total, the top ten clones hold roughly 6% of the sample. The time point label on this specimen signifies: baseline before first vaccination. The sample consisted of peripheral blood, taken on day 0 of AZD1222 vaccination. The receptors derive from an adult in good health.

The J gene is TRBJ2-3, the V gene TRBV28, with D hard to call. Trimming took off 2 bases at V and 2 bases at J, with 8 bases between the two ends. CDR3 length: 14 amino acids. Germline V gives CDR1 MDHEN, CDR2 SYDVKM. The CDR3 bases are TGTGCCAGCAGTTTAACTACTTCCACAGATACGCAGTATTTT. It codes for CASSLTTSTDTQYF.

The chain recombines TRBV27 with TRBJ2-2, with D tentatively TRBD1 (5 bases). The CDR3 is 15 amino acids. The germline V gene encodes CDR1 MNHEY and CDR2 SMNVEV (reference sequence). The V end lost 6 bases, the J end lost 0 bases, and 11 bases lay between the germline ends. CDR3 loop: CASSPPDTNTGELFF. DNA for the CDR3: TGTGCCAGCAGCCCCCCGGACACGAACACCGGGGAGCTGTTTTTT.

V gene TRBV18 combines with J gene TRBJ2-1, with 8 bases identical to TRBD2. The J segment lost 5 bases and the V segment lost 5 bases, leaving 11 bases of the junction unmatched. There are 16 residues in the CDR3. In germline, CDR1 is KGHSH, CDR2 LQKENI. The CDR3 region has the DNA TGTGCCAGCTCATCCATCGCTAGCGGGTCTAACAATGAGCAGTTCTTC. Protein product: CASSSIASGSNNEQFF. Filled out from reference TRBV18 and TRBJ2-1, the complete variable domain reads NAGVMQNPRHLVRRRGQEARLRCSPMKGHSHVYWYRQLPEEGLKFMVYLQKENIIDESGMPKERFSAEFPKEGPSILRIQQVVRGDSAAYFCASSSIASGSNNEQFFGPGTRLTVL.

The chain carries TRBV24-1 and TRBJ1-5; D gene uncertain. Germline V gives CDR1 KGHDR, CDR2 SFDVKD. The CDR3 sequence is 14 residues long. Trimming cost V 1 base and J 9 bases, with 12 bases left between them. The CDR3 protein is CATSDFRASGPQHF. The CDR3 DNA follows: TGTGCCACCAGTGATTTCCGTGCATCGGGGCCCCAGCATTTT.

The chain carries TRBV14 and TRBJ2-7, with D uncertain. V was cut by 4 bases and J by 9 bases, with 16 bases left in between. CDR1 is SGHDN and CDR2 is FVKESK in the germline V gene. The CDR3 loop spans 13 amino acids. In DNA form, the CDR3 reads TGTGCCAGCAGCCTAGAGCGACTCGGCGGGCAGTACTTC. Protein sequence: CASSLERLGGQYF.

V gene TRBV2 combines with J gene TRBJ1-4; no clear D gene. CDR3 length: 13 amino acids. The V end was cut by 7 bases, the J end by 5 bases, with 11 bases between. CDR1 is SNHLY, CDR2 FYNNEI, per germline. For the CDR3, the DNA is TGTGCCAGCACGCCGAGAGCAAATGAAAAACTGTTTTTT. Protein: CASTPRANEKLFF.

This clone was observed a single time. The chain couples TRBV28 to TRBJ1-5, with TRBD1 identical over 7 bases. Looked up from germline, CDR1 is MDHEN and CDR2 is SYDVKM. J was trimmed by 4 bases and V by 7 bases; bases with no gene match: 13. The CDR3 is 16 residues long. CDR3 loop: CASTLEWRGLNQPQHF. The CDR3 coding sequence is TGTGCCAGCACATTGGAATGGAGGGGGCTTAATCAGCCCCAGCATTTT.

This clone was seen only once. The rearrangement links TRBV28 to TRBJ2-7, with 7 bases that match TRBD1. The germline V gene encodes CDR1 MDHEN and CDR2 SYDVKM. The CDR3 sequence is 15 residues long. V dropped 8 bases and J dropped 0; count of bases not matched to a gene: 10. This CDR3 is CASDSPGQSSYEQYF. The CDR3 DNA reads TGTGCCAGCGATTCTCCGGGACAGAGCTCCTACGAGCAGTACTTC.

The chain has TRBV27 and TRBJ2-3, with 9 bases matching TRBD2. The junction had 15 bases not matched to a gene; V was cut back by 6 bases and J by 8 bases. Germline V gives CDR1 MNHEY, CDR2 SMNVEV (reference sequence). The CDR3 spans 16 residues. The DNA of the CDR3 is TGTGCCAGCAGCCATTCGACTAGCGGAGAACCGACTACGCAGTATTTT. Protein: CASSHSTSGEPTTQYF.

The genes are TRBV3-1 (or the pseudogene TRBV3-2) and TRBJ2-5; 8 bases are a match to TRBD2. CDR1 is LGHDT, CDR2 YNNKEL, per germline (reference sequence). Trimming removed 1 base from V and 5 bases from J; junction bases left unmatched: 6. This CDR3 is built from 15 residues. The CDR3, as DNA: TGTGCCAGCAGCCAAGTCAGGACTAGCTTCGAGACCCAGTACTTC. Its translation is CASSQVRTSFETQYF.

This rearrangement joins TRBV7-3 to TRBJ1-5, with D possibly being TRBD1 (6 bases). V lost 5 bases, J lost 6 bases, and 11 bases lay in between. The CDR3 sequence is 13 residues long. The germline V gene encodes CDR1 SGHTA and CDR2 FQGTGA. CDR3 bases: TGTGCCAGCAGCCCGGACAGAACTCAGCCCCAGCATTTT. It codes for CASSPDRTQPQHF.

This clone was recorded once. The chain recombines TRBV9 with TRBJ2-3; 13 bases are a match to TRBD2. The J segment lost 2 bases and the V segment lost 4 bases, leaving 13 bases of the junction unmatched. The germline gives CDR1 SGDLS, CDR2 YYNGEE. The CDR3 length is 19 residues. The CDR3 reads CASSPWTSGSMGPTDTQYF. CDR3 nucleotides: TGTGCCAGCAGCCCATGGACTAGCGGGAGTATGGGACCCACAGATACGCAGTATTTT.

This chain uses TRBV18 with TRBJ2-1, with D hard to call. Germline V gene sequence: CDR1 KGHSH, CDR2 LQKENI. The V gene lost 3 bases and the J gene lost 7 bases, with 10 bases spanning the gap. There are 13 residues in the CDR3. This CDR3 is CASSPLVENEQFF. The CDR3 DNA sequence: TGTGCCAGCTCACCCTTGGTCGAGAATGAGCAGTTCTTC.

Only a few counts were recorded for this clone. CDR3 in amino acids: CASSLGRQATNEKLFF. The CDR3, as DNA: TGTGCCAGCAGCTTAGGCCGACAGGCAACTAATGAAAAACTGTTTTTT. V and J are TRBV7-9 and TRBJ1-4, with a tentative D call TRBD1 (6 bases). Trimming removed 1 base at V and 0 bases at J, with 9 bases between. There are 16 residues in the CDR3. The germline CDR1 and CDR2 sequences are SEHNR and FQNEAQ (reference sequence). The full variable domain, its missing parts supplied by reference TRBV7-9 and TRBJ1-4, is DTGVSQNPRHKITKRGQNVTFRCDPISEHNRLYWYRQTLGQGPEFLTYFQNEAQLEKSRLLSDRFSAERPKGSFSTLEIQRTEQGDSAMYLCASSLGRQATNEKLFFGSGTQLSVL.

The sample holds a few counts of this clone. CDR3 region: CASSQDRGGTGELFF. The CDR3 DNA follows: TGCGCCAGCAGCCAAGATCGCGGGGGTACCGGGGAGCTGTTTTTT. The chain joins TRBV4-3 to TRBJ2-2, with 7 bases aligning to TRBD2. Germline assignment: CDR1 LGHNA and CDR2 YSLEER. The CDR3 consists of 15 residues. J lost 5 bases, V lost 0 bases, and 3 bases had no gene match.

The chain carries TRBV5-1 and TRBJ2-2; 8 nucleotides line up with TRBD1. Trimming cost V 5 bases and J 3 bases; bases outside gene matches: 3. The CDR3 runs 14 residues. The germline V gene encodes CDR1 SGHRS and CDR2 YFSETQ. CDR3 bases: TGCGCCAGCAGACCGACAGGGGACACCGGGGAGCTGTTTTTT. Translation: CASRPTGDTGELFF.

The CDR3 region has the DNA TGTGCCAGCAATGAAGGGGGAGACTACTACACCTTC. It specifies CASNEGGDYYTF. J is TRBJ1-2 and V is TRBV11-2; D is possibly TRBD1 (6 bases). Germline CDR1 SGHAT, CDR2 FQNNGV. CDR3 length: 12 residues. Trimming took 7 bases from V and 10 from J, leaving 16 bases between them.

The CDR3 loop is CASSHGLTADTQYF. CDR3 nucleotide sequence: TGTGCCAGCAGCCATGGACTTACCGCAGATACGCAGTATTTT. The gene calls are TRBV4-2 and TRBJ2-3; possible D gene TRBD2, 5 bases. Germline CDR1 and CDR2: LGHNA and YNFKEQ. Trimming cost V 3 bases and J 4 bases, with 11 bases left between them. CDR3 size: 14 residues.

This sequence joins TRBV7-9 and TRBJ2-7, with 9 positions matching TRBD1. CDR1 SEHNR and CDR2 FQNEAQ come from the germline V gene (reference sequence). J gave up 1 base and V 2 bases, and 9 bases lay outside the gene matches. The CDR3 runs 17 residues. This chain's CDR3 is CASSLYPPGTGSYEQYF. CDR3 nucleotides: TGTGCCAGCAGCTTATATCCACCCGGGACAGGGTCCTACGAGCAGTACTTC. Complete variable domain (other parts from reference TRBV7-9 and TRBJ2-7): DTGVSQNPRHKITKRGQNVTFRCDPISEHNRLYWYRQTLGQGPEFLTYFQNEAQLEKSRLLSDRFSAERPKGSFSTLEIQRTEQGDSAMYLCASSLYPPGTGSYEQYFGPGTRLTVT.

This clone has just one count. This chain joins TRBV9 and TRBJ1-1, with TRBD1 matching over 7 bases. Germline assignment: CDR1 SGDLS and CDR2 YYNGEE. The CDR3 totals 14 residues. Trimming cost V 4 bases and J 7 bases; bases outside gene matches: 10. CDR3 coding DNA: TGTGCCAGCAGCCCCCAGACAGGGTCTGTTGAAGCTTTCTTT. Its translation is CASSPQTGSVEAFF.

The rearrangement links TRBV4-3 to TRBJ2-7, with 9 bases that match TRBD2. Germline V gene data show CDR1 as LGHNA and CDR2 as YSLEER. After removal of 4 bases from V and 7 bases from J, the junction contained 26 bases not matched to a gene. CDR3 size: 20 residues. The DNA of the CDR3 is TGCGCCAGCAGCCGCGGGGGGACTAGCAGAGGGTCGACTTTAGTGCGAGAGCAGTACTTC. Its protein is CASSRGGTSRGSTLVREQYF.

The chain joins TRBV28 to TRBJ2-5; 7 bases align to TRBD2. Germline V gene data show CDR1 as MDHEN and CDR2 as SYDVKM. The length of the CDR3 is 12 residues. Trimming took 8 bases from V and 7 from J; bases not matched to a gene: 7. The CDR3 protein is CASAPGGRTQYF. The CDR3, as DNA: TGTGCCAGCGCACCGGGAGGAAGGACCCAGTACTTC. Looking up the rest from reference TRBV28 and TRBJ2-5 gives the full variable domain: DVKVTQSSRYLVKRTGEKVFLECVQDMDHENMFWYRQDPGLGLRLIYFSYDVKMKEKGDIPEGYSVSREKKERFSLILESASTNQTSMYLCASAPGGRTQYFGPGTRLLVL.

The CDR3 loop reads CASRRTRFGETQYF. The CDR3 DNA follows: TGTGCCAGCAGGAGGACTAGGTTCGGGGAGACCCAGTACTTC. The chain joins TRBV6-5 to TRBJ2-5; 7 nucleotides line up with TRBD2. CDR1 is MNHEY and CDR2 is SVGAGI in the germline V gene. This CDR3 has 14 residues. V gave up 6 bases and J gave up 5 bases; unmatched junction bases: 9.

This clone was seen a few times. Other DNA variants within this sample encode the same CDR3. The chain employs TRBV6-1 and TRBJ1-2; no clear D. The V gene lost 1 base and the J gene lost 4 bases, with 4 bases spanning the gap. Germline CDR1 reads MNHNS; CDR2 reads SASEGT. The CDR3 contains 12 residues. DNA for the CDR3: TGTGCCAGCAGTGAAGAAGTCTATGGCTACACCTTC. Residues: CASSEEVYGYTF.